A selection of T cell receptor beta chains follows, all from one sample in a study of T cell repertoires in cytomegalovirus infection. These receptors' antigens are unknown. TCRdb re-analysed the reads in MiXCR, keeping a single row per CDR3 protein. This table has approximately 260,000 distinct CDR3 sequences, 22% appearing once. Sample: cultured PBMCs, taken from culture after CMV antigen stimulation. The receptors originated from a human donor in good health (CMV status not recorded). Some clones in this sample may be carry-over from other donors' samples. Both conserved end residues are part of each CDR3. D genes are given only for firm matches. Size is stated for part of the rows, as once, few or many counts, or as a class when the clone is expanded.

-	TRBV30	many	TRBJ1-1	TGTGCCTGGAGTAGGACCCCGAGCACTGAAGCTTTCTTT	CAWSRTPSTEAFF
TRBD2	TRBV11-2	-	TRBJ2-3	TGTGCCAGCAGCACCTCCACTAGCGCAGATACGCAGTATTTT	CASSTSTSADTQYF
-	TRBV12-3/TRBV12-4	-	TRBJ2-3	TGTGCCAGCAGTTTAGGATCCCTGGGCAGAGATACGCAGTATTTT	CASSLGSLGRDTQYF
-	TRBV7-9	many	TRBJ1-5	TGTGCCAGCAGCCCAAAAATCAAAACCAGCAATCAGCCCCAGCATTTT	CASSPKIKTSNQPQHF
TRBD2	TRBV4-1	-	TRBJ2-3	TGCGCCAGCAGCCAAGGAACACTAGCGGGAGAGCGCCGCGCAGATACGCAGTATTTT	CASSQGTLAGERRADTQYF
TRBD1	TRBV11-2	-	TRBJ2-3	TGTGCCAGCAGCCATATTTTTGGGACAGGGGGGAGCACAGATACGCAGTATTTT	CASSHIFGTGGSTDTQYF
-	TRBV12-3/TRBV12-4	many	TRBJ2-1	-	CASSTSRNEQFF
-	TRBV20-1	many	TRBJ1-1	TGCAGTGCTAGAGCGGGGGTAAACACTGAAGCTTTCTTT	CSARAGVNTEAFF
TRBD2	TRBV11-1	many	TRBJ2-1	TGTGCCAGCACCTTAGCGGGGGCTAACAATGAGCAGTTCTTC	CASTLAGANNEQFF
TRBD1	TRBV20-1	-	TRBJ1-6	TGCAGTGCTAGAAACAGGGGGCGAAATTCACCCCTCCACTTT	CSARNRGRNSPLHF
-	TRBV6-2/TRBV6-3	few	TRBJ2-2	TGTGCCAGCAGTTACTCGATAAACACCGGGGAGCTGTTTTTT	CASSYSINTGELFF
-	TRBV19	-	TRBJ1-3	TGTGCCAGTAGTATAGGGCACTCTGGAAACACCATATATTTT	CASSIGHSGNTIYF
-	TRBV19	-	TRBJ2-1	TGTGCCACTAAACCGGGACCCAGCTCAGTTGAGCAGTTCTTC	CATKPGPSSVEQFF
-	TRBV27	-	TRBJ2-2	TGTGCCAGCAGAAGTAACACCGGGGAGCTGTTTTTT	CASRSNTGELFF
TRBD2	TRBV7-8	few	TRBJ2-3	TGTGCCAGCAGCTGGACTAGCGGGGCTCCGGATACGCAGTATTTT	CASSWTSGAPDTQYF
-	TRBV28	-	TRBJ2-7	TGTGCCAGCAGTTTTAGTTACCGCACCAGGGAGTACGAGCAGTACTTC	CASSFSYRTREYEQYF
-	TRBV30	many	TRBJ2-3	TGTGCCTGGAGTGTATCCACAGATACGCAGTATTTT	CAWSVSTDTQYF
TRBD1	TRBV20-1	-	TRBJ2-5	TGCAGTGCTAGGGGACAGGGAGAGACCCAGTACTTC	CSARGQGETQYF
-	TRBV7-2	-	TRBJ2-7	TGTGCCAGCAGTCCTCTGGGGGGAGGTCTTTCCTACGAGCAGTACTTC	CASSPLGGGLSYEQYF
-	TRBV6-1	many	TRBJ1-2	TGTGCCAGCAGTTATGGGGGCGTCTTTACGGGGGGGAACTATGGCTACACCTTC	CASSYGGVFTGGNYGYTF
TRBD1	TRBV12-3/TRBV12-4	-	TRBJ1-3	TGTGCCAGCATGACAGGGGTGGGAAACACCATATATTTT	CASMTGVGNTIYF
-	TRBV7-2	-	TRBJ1-1	TGTGCCAGCAGCTTAAGCAGGGCGAACACTGAAGCTTTCTTT	CASSLSRANTEAFF
-	TRBV7-2	many	TRBJ2-3	TGTGCCAGCAGCTCGGACTACCTTAGCACAGATACGCAGTATTTT	CASSSDYLSTDTQYF
TRBD2	TRBV11-2	-	TRBJ2-3	TGTGCCAGCAGCTCGGTAGCGGGAGGGCCAGATACGCAGTATTTT	CASSSVAGGPDTQYF
TRBD1	TRBV14	-	TRBJ2-6	TGTGCCAGCAGCCCCTCCGGGACAGGGATGGCCAACGTCCTGACTTTC	CASSPSGTGMANVLTF
-	TRBV7-2	many	TRBJ2-3	TGTGCCAGCAGCGTAGACAGTAGGGGGGATACGCAGTATTTT	CASSVDSRGDTQYF
TRBD1	TRBV27	few	TRBJ2-1	TGTGCCAGCAGTGGTGGGACAGGGTTCCATGGTGAGCAGTTCTTC	CASSGGTGFHGEQFF
TRBD2	TRBV29-1	-	TRBJ2-3	TGCAGCGTCCCCCGGGGGGGGGCCGGGGATACGCAGTATTTT	CSVPRGGAGDTQYF
-	TRBV7-3	-	TRBJ1-1	TGTGCCAGCAGCTTAAAGCCCCCCGGGGGAAACACTGAAGCTTTCTTT	CASSLKPPGGNTEAFF
-	TRBV7-9	-	TRBJ2-7	TGTGCCAGCAGCTTAGCATACCACGAGCAGTACTTC	CASSLAYHEQYF
-	TRBV9	few	TRBJ2-3	TGTGCCAGCAGCGTAGCTTTAGCGGTCGGCACAGATACGCAGTATTTT	CASSVALAVGTDTQYF
-	TRBV10-3	many	TRBJ1-5	TGTGCCATCAGTAGAGAACTCAATCAGCCCCAGCATTTT	CAISRELNQPQHF
-	TRBV27	-	TRBJ2-1	TGTGCCAGCAGTCCTTCCCTCCGGGGAAACAGGGAGCAGTTCTTC	CASSPSLRGNREQFF
-	TRBV25-1	many	TRBJ1-2	TGTGCCAGCAGTCGGACAGAAAACTATGGCTACACCTTC	CASSRTENYGYTF
-	TRBV20-1	-	TRBJ2-7	TGCAGTGCTAGAGATAGGGCGGATGTTTACGAGCAGTACTTC	CSARDRADVYEQYF
-	TRBV4-3	few	TRBJ2-3	TGCGCCAGCAGCCAAGATAGTCCGGCCCCCGGGGGAGATACGCAGTATTTT	CASSQDSPAPGGDTQYF
-	TRBV5-1	-	TRBJ2-5	TGCGCCAGCAGCTTGGGCCCTACTAGGAAGTCCGAGACCCAGTACTTC	CASSLGPTRKSETQYF
TRBD1	TRBV7-8	many	TRBJ1-2	TGTGCCAGCAGCTTAATGAAACAGGGGGGTGTTGGCTACACCTTC	CASSLMKQGGVGYTF
-	TRBV10-3	-	TRBJ1-2	TGTGCCATCAGTGGACAAACAGGGAACTATGGCTACACCTTC	CAISGQTGNYGYTF
TRBD2	TRBV11-2	few	TRBJ2-1	TGTGCCAGCAGCCAAGGACTAGCGGGAGGGTCCAATGAGCAGTTCTTC	CASSQGLAGGSNEQFF
-	TRBV5-8	-	TRBJ1-4	TGTGCCAGCAGCTTGTGGCAGGGATTCGGTGAAAAACTGTTTTTT	CASSLWQGFGEKLFF
-	TRBV6-5	few	TRBJ1-1	TGTGCCAGCAGTTACCGCACAAGCTTGAACACTGAAGCTTTCTTT	CASSYRTSLNTEAFF
-	TRBV27	-	TRBJ1-2	TGTGCCAGCAGTTTTGGTTTTATGACTGGCTACACCTTC	CASSFGFMTGYTF
-	TRBV7-2	many	TRBJ2-1	TGTGCCAGCAGCTTCGCCTCAGGGGTTTCCTCCTACAATGAGCAGTTCTTC	CASSFASGVSSYNEQFF
-	TRBV3-1	-	TRBJ2-7	TGTGCCAGCAGCCTTTTCCTAAGTGGCTCCTACGAGCAGTACTTC	CASSLFLSGSYEQYF
-	TRBV7-9	few	TRBJ1-2	TGTGCCAGCAGCTTAGCCGTTTTAGGCTACACCTTC	CASSLAVLGYTF
TRBD2	TRBV7-9	-	TRBJ2-1	TGTGCCAGCAGCTTAGCTGGACTAGCGGATAGCTCCTACAATGAGCAGTTCTTC	CASSLAGLADSSYNEQFF
TRBD1	TRBV11-2	-	TRBJ2-3	TGTGCCAGCAGCGCCACAGGGGGCCCAGATACGCAGTATTTT	CASSATGGPDTQYF
-	TRBV23-1	-	TRBJ2-7	TGCGCCAGCAGTCAATCCAGACAGACTGAGGGGTACGAGCAGTACTTC	CASSQSRQTEGYEQYF